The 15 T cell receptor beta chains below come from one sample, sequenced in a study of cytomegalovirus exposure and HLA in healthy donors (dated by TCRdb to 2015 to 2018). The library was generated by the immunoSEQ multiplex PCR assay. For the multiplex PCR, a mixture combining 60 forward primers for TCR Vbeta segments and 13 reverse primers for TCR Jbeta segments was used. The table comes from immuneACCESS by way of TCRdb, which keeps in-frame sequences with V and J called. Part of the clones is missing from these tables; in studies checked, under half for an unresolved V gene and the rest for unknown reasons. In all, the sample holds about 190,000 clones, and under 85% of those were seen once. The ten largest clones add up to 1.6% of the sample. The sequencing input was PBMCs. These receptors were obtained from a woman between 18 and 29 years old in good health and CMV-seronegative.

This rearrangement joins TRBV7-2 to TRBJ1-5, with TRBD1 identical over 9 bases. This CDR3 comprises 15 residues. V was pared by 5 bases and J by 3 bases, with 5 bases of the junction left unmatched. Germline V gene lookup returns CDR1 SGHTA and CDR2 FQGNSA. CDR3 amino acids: CASSLGTGPNQPQHF. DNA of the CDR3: TGTGCCAGCAGCCTCGGGACAGGGCCCAATCAGCCCCAGCATTTT.

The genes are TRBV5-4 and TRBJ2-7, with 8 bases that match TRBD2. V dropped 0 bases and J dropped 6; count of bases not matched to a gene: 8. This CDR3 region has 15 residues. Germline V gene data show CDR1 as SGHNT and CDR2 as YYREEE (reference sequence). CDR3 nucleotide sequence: TGTGCCAGCAGCTTGGGGGCGGGACTAGGTCTCGAGCAGTACTTC. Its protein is CASSLGAGLGLEQYF. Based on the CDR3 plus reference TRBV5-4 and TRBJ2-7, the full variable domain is ETGVTQSPTHLIKTRGQQVTLRCSSQSGHNTVSWYQQALGQGPQFIFQYYREEENGRGNFPPRFSGLQFPNYSSELNVNALELDDSALYLCASSLGAGLGLEQYFGPGTRLTVT.

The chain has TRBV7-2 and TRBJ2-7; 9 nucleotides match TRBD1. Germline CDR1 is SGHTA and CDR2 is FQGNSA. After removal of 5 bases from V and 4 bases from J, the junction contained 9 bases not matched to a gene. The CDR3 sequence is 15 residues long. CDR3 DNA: TGTGCCAGCAGCGTTATGTGGGACAGGGTGTACGAGCAGTACTTC. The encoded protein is CASSVMWDRVYEQYF.

The CDR3 sequence is CASSVDQTGGIETNEKLFF. The CDR3, as DNA: TGTGCCAGCAGCGTGGACCAGACAGGGGGTATCGAAACTAATGAAAAACTGTTTTTT. J is TRBJ1-4 and V is TRBV9, with TRBD1 matching 9 bases. The CDR3 extends over 19 amino acids. CDR1 and CDR2 (germline): SGDLS, YYNGEE. Trimming at V came to 2 bases and at J to 1 base, leaving 12 bases not matched to a gene.

The CDR3 reads CASSLGLNTEAFF. Written as DNA, the CDR3 is TGCGCCAGCAGCTTGGGCCTAAACACTGAAGCTTTCTTT. The chain has TRBV5-1 and TRBJ1-1; no definite D call. This CDR3 spans 13 amino acids. V lost 0 bases and J lost 2, with 5 bases in between. In germline, CDR1 is SGHRS, CDR2 YFSETQ.

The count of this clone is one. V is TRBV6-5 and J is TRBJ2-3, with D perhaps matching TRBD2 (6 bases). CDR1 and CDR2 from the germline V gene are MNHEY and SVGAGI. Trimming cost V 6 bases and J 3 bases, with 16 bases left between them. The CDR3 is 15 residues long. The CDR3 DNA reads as TGTGCCAGCAGCCGCGTCGGGACTCTGACAGATACGCAGTATTTT. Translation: CASSRVGTLTDTQYF.

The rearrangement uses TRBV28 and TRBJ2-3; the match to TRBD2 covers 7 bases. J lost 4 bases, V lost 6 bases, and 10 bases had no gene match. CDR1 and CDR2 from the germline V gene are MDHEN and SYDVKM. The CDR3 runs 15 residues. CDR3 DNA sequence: TGTGCCAGCAGGGGGGGGACTAAGCGGGCAGATACGCAGTATTTT. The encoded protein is CASRGGTKRADTQYF.

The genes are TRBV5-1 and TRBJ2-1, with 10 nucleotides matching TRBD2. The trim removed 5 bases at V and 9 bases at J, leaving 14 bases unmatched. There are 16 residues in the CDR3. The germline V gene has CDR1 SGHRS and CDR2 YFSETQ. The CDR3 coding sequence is TGCGCCAGCAGTTCGGAACAACCTAGCGGGAGAGGTGAGCAGTTCTTC. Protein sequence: CASSSEQPSGRGEQFF. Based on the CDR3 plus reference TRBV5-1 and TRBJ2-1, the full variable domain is KAGVTQTPRYLIKTRGQQVTLSCSPISGHRSVSWYQQTPGQGLQFLFEYFSETQRNKGNFPGRFSGRQFSNSRSEMNVSTLELGDSALYLCASSSEQPSGRGEQFFGPGTRLTVL.

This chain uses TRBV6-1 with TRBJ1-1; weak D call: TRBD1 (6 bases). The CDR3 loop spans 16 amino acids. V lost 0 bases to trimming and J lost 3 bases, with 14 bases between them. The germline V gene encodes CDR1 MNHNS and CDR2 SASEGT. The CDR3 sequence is CASSEAGGLKDTEAFF. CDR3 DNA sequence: TGTGCCAGCAGTGAAGCGGGGGGGCTCAAGGACACTGAAGCTTTCTTT.

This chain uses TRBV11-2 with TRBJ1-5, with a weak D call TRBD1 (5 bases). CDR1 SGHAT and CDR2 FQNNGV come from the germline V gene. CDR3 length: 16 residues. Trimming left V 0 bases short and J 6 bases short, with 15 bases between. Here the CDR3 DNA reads TGTGCCAGCAGCTTAGAATCAGGGAAGGGCAGTCAGCCCCAGCATTTT. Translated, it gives CASSLESGKGSQPQHF.

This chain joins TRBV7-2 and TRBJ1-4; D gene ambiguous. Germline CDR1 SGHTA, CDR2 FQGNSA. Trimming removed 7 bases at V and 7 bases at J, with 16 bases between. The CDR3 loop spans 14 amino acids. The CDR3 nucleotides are TGTGCCAGCACACTACTCGACGGTAGTGAAAAACTGTTTTTT. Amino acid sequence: CASTLLDGSEKLFF. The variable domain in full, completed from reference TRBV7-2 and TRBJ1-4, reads GAGVSQSPSNKVTEKGKDVELRCDPISGHTALYWYRQSLGQGLEFLIYFQGNSAPDKSGLPSDRFSAERTGGSVSTLTIQRTQQEDSAVYLCASTLLDGSEKLFFGSGTQLSVL.

Here the CDR3 reads CASSPATDTQYF. CDR3 bases: TGTGCCAGCTCACCAGCGACAGATACGCAGTATTTT. The chain is built from TRBV18 and TRBJ2-3; D unclear. The V end was cut by 2 bases, the J end by 3 bases, with 3 bases between. CDR1 is KGHSH, CDR2 LQKENI, per germline. This CDR3 contains 12 residues. Full variable domain (rest looked up from reference TRBV18 and TRBJ2-3): NAGVMQNPRHLVRRRGQEARLRCSPMKGHSHVYWYRQLPEEGLKFMVYLQKENIIDESGMPKERFSAEFPKEGPSILRIQQVVRGDSAAYFCASSPATDTQYFGPGTRLTVL.

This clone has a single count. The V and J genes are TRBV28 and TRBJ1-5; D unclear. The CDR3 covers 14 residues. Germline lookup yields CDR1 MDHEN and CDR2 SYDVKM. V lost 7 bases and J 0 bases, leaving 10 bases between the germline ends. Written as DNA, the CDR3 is TGTGCCAGCAAGACACCTGATAGCAATCAGCCCCAGCATTTT. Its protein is CASKTPDSNQPQHF. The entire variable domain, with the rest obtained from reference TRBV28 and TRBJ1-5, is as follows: DVKVTQSSRYLVKRTGEKVFLECVQDMDHENMFWYRQDPGLGLRLIYFSYDVKMKEKGDIPEGYSVSREKKERFSLILESASTNQTSMYLCASKTPDSNQPQHFGDGTRLSIL.

The CDR3 sequence is CATSPTKGGLYGYTF. CDR3 sequence (DNA): TGTGCCACCAGCCCAACGAAAGGGGGCCTCTATGGCTACACCTTC. The chain carries TRBV15 and TRBJ1-2, with TRBD1 matching 7 bases. J was trimmed by 4 bases and V by 5 bases; bases with no gene match: 10. The CDR3 loop spans 15 amino acids. CDR1 is LNHNV, CDR2 YYDKDF, per germline (reference sequence).

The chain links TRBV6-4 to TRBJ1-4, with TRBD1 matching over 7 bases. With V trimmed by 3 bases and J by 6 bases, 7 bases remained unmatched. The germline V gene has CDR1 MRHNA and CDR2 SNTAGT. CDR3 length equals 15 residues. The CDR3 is CASSEVGGAYEKLFF. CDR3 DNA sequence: TGTGCCAGCAGTGAAGTAGGGGGCGCTTATGAAAAACTGTTTTTT.